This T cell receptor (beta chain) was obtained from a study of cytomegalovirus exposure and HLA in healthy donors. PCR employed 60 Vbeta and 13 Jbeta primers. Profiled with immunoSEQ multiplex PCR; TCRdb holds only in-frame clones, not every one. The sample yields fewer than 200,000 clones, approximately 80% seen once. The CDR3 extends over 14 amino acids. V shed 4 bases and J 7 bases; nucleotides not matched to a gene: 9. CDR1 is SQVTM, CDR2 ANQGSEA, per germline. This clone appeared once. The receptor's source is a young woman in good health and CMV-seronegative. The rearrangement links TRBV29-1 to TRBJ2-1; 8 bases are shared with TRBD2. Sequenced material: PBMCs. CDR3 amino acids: CSVGREGRRNEQFF. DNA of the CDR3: TGCAGCGTTGGCCGGGAGGGCCGGAGGAATGAGCAGTTCTTC.